What follows is one T cell receptor (beta chain) and its context. Antigen: not known. These data are taken from a study of shared clonotypes between healthy human individuals. Study-level findings and limits: Larger estimated richness was generally recorded for naive subsets relative to memory subsets. When compared with the clonotypes that were shared by all four sorted-subset donors, the non-shared clonotypes turned out to have lower generation probabilities. The expectation was that sequencing depth would affect clonotype sharing among donors.

V gave up 4 bases and J gave up 9 bases, with 6 bases separating them. This CDR3 is built from 11 residues. From germline, CDR1 is MDHEN and CDR2 SYDVKM. The table came from immunoSEQ multiplex PCR; TCRdb's copy has only in-frame clones and leaves some out. The sample records roughly 2.4 million clones, approximately 95% being singletons. The sequenced sample was naive CD4+ T cells sorted from blood. The subset here: CD45RA+ positively selected. This receptor was obtained from a man between 18 and 35 years old in good health. The chain uses TRBV28 and TRBJ2-2; D gene unclear. The CDR3: CASSYLRELFF. The CDR3 DNA is TGTGCCAGCAGTTATTTGAGGGAGCTGTTTTTT.